This T cell receptor beta chain was sequenced during a study of T cell responses to AZD1222 COVID-19 vaccine. Study context: Pooling covered second doses at about 4 or about 12 weeks.

This CDR3 has 14 residues. V gave up 6 bases and J gave up 8 bases; unmatched junction bases: 6. CDR1 is MNHEY and CDR2 is SVGAGI in the germline V gene. Here immunoSEQ multiplex PCR was the method, and the copy in TCRdb shows in-frame clones only, minus some. The data show some 150,000 clones, 90% to 95% seen once. The chain joins TRBV6-5 to TRBJ1-4; 10 nucleotides match TRBD1. The receptor's source is an adult in good health. The material was peripheral blood, obtained on day 0 of AZD1222 vaccination. CDR3 nucleotide sequence: TGTGCCAGCAGGGAGGACAGGGGGAAAGAAAAACTGTTTTTT. Translating it yields CASREDRGKEKLFF.